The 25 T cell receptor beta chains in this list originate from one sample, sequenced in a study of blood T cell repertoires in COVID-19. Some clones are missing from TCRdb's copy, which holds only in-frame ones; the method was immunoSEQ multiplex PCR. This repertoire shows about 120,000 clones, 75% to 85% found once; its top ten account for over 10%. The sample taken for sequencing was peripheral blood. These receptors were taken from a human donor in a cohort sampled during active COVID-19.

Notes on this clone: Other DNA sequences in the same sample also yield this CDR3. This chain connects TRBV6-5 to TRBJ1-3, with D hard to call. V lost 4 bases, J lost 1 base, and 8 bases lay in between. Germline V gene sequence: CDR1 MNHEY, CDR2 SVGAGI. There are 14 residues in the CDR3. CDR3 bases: TGTGCCAGCAGTTCCACGGTTTCTGGAAACACCATATATTTT. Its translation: CASSSTVSGNTIYF.

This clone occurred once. The CDR3 DNA is TGTGCCAGCAGCCTCCCACTAGCGGCCCAACAAGAGACCCAGTACTTC. This sequence encodes CASSLPLAAQQETQYF. The rearrangement links TRBV7-9 to TRBJ2-5; 8 positions match TRBD2. Germline V gene data show CDR1 as SEHNR and CDR2 as FQNEAQ (reference sequence). V trimming: 5 bases; J trimming: 2 bases; junction bases outside the gene matches: 10. The CDR3 totals 16 residues.

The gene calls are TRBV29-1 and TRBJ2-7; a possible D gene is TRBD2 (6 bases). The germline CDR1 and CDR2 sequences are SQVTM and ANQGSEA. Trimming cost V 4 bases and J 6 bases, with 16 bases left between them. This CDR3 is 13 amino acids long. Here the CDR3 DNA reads TGCAGCGTTGCTAGGAGCCTCGGGGGCGAGCAGTACTTC. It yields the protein CSVARSLGGEQYF.

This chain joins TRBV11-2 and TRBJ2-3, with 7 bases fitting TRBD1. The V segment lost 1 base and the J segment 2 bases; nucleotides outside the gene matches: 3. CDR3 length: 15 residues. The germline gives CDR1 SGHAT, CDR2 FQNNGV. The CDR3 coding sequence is TGTGCCAGCAGCTTAGGGCAGGGGGACACAGATACGCAGTATTTT. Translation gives CASSLGQGDTDTQYF. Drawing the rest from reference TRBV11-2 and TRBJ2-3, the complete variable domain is EAGVAQSPRYKIIEKRQSVAFWCNPISGHATLYWYQQILGQGPKLLIQFQNNGVVDDSQLPKDRFSAERLKGVDSTLKIQPAKLEDSAVYLCASSLGQGDTDTQYFGPGTRLTVL.

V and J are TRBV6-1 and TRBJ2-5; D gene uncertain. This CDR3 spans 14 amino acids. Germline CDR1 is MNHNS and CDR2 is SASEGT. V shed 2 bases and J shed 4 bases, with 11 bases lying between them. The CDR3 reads CASSELASTETQYF. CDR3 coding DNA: TGTGCCAGCAGTGAACTTGCTTCTACAGAGACCCAGTACTTC.

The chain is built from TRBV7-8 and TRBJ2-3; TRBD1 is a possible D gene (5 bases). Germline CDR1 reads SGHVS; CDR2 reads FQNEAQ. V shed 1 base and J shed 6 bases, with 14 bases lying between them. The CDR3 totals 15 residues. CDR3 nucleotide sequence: TGTGCCAGCAGCTTAGAACGTGTGGCAGGGGATACGCAGTATTTT. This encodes CASSLERVAGDTQYF.

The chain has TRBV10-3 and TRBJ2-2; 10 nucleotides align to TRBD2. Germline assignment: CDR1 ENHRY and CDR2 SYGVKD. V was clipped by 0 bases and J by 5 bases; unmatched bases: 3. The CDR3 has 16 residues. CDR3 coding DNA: TGTGCCATCAGTGAGTCTAGCGGGGGGAAGACCGGGGAGCTGTTTTTT. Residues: CAISESSGGKTGELFF.

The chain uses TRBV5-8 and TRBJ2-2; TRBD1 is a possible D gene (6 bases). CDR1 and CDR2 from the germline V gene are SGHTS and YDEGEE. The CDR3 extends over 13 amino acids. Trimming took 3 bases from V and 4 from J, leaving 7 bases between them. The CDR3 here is CASSYRVTGELFF. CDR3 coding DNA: TGTGCCAGCAGCTACAGGGTCACCGGGGAGCTGTTTTTT.

The CDR3 region is CASSLGTGNTEAFF. The CDR3 DNA reads TGTGCCAGCAGCTTGGGGACAGGGAACACTGAAGCTTTCTTT. The rearrangement joins TRBV5-8 to TRBJ1-1; 7 nucleotides align to TRBD1. This CDR3 is 14 amino acids long. Germline V gives CDR1 SGHTS, CDR2 YDEGEE. The V segment lost 0 bases and the J segment 1 base; nucleotides outside the gene matches: 0.

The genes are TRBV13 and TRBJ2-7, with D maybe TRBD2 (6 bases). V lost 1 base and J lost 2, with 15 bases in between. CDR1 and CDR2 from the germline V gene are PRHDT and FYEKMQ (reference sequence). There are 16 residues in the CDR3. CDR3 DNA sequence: TGTGCCAGCAGCTTAGCAGGAGCCGGAGGGCCCTACGAGCAGTACTTC. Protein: CASSLAGAGGPYEQYF.

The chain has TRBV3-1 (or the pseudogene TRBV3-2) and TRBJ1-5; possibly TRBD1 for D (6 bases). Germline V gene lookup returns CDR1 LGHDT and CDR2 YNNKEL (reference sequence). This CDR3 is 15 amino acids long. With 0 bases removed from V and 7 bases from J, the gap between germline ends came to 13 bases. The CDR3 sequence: CASSQDSGRGQPQHF. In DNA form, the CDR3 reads TGTGCCAGCAGCCAAGATTCCGGGAGGGGGCAGCCCCAGCATTTT.

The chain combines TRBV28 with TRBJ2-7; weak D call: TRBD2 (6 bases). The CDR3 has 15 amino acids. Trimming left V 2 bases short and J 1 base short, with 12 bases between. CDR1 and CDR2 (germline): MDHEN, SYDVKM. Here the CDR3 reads CASSLDSGPSYEQYF. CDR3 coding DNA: TGTGCCAGCAGTTTAGACAGCGGGCCTTCCTACGAGCAGTACTTC.

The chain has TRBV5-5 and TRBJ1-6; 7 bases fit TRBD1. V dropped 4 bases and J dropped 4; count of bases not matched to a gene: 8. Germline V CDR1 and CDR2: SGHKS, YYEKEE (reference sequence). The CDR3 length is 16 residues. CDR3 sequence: CASSPTGQLYNSPLHF. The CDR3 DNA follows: TGTGCCAGCAGCCCTACGGGACAGCTTTATAATTCACCCCTCCACTTT. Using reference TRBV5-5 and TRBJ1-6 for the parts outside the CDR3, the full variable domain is DAGVTQSPTHLIKTRGQQVTLRCSPISGHKSVSWYQQVLGQGPQFIFQYYEKEERGRGNFPDRFSARQFPNYSSELNVNALLLGDSALYLCASSPTGQLYNSPLHFGNGTRLTVT.

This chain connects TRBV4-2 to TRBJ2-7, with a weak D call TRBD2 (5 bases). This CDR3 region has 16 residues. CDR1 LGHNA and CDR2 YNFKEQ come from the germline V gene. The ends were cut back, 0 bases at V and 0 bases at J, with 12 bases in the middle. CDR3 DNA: TGTGCCAGCAGCCAAGATCATCCGGGGAGCTCCTACGAGCAGTACTTC. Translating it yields CASSQDHPGSSYEQYF.

The CDR3 DNA is TGTGCCAGCAGTTACGAAACTCCCAGGGGCAATCAGCCCCAGCATTTT. Amino acid sequence: CASSYETPRGNQPQHF. V and J are TRBV6-5 and TRBJ1-5; perhaps TRBD1 as D (5 bases). Trimming took off 2 bases at V and 2 bases at J, with 13 bases between the two ends. Germline-derived CDR1 and CDR2 are MNHEY and SVGAGI. The CDR3 spans 16 residues.

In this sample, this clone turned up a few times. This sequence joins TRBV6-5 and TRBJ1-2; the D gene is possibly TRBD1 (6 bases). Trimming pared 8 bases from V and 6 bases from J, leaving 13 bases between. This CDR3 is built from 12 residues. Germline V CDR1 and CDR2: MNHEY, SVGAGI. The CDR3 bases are TGTGCCAGCCAGAACAGGGTAGATGGCTACACCTTC. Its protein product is CASQNRVDGYTF.

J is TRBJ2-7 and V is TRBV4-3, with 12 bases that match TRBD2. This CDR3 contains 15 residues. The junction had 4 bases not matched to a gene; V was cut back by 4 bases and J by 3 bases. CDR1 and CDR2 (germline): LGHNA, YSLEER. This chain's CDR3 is CASSLLAGGYYEQYF. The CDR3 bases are TGCGCCAGCAGCCTGCTAGCGGGGGGGTACTACGAGCAGTACTTC.

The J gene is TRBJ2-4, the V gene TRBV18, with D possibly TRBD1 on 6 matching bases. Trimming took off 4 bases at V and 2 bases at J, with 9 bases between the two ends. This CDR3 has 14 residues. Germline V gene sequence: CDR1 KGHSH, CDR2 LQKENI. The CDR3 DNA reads TGTGCCAGCTCACAAACAGGGTCCAAAAACATTCAGTACTTC. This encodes CASSQTGSKNIQYF.

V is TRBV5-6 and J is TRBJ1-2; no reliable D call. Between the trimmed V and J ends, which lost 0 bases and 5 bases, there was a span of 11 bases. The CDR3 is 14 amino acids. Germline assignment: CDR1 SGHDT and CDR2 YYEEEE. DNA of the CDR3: TGTGCCAGCAGCTTGGGCCAGGCCATATATGGCTACACCTTC. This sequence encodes CASSLGQAIYGYTF.

The CDR3 sequence: CASSQQGNYGYTF. CDR3 DNA: TGCGCCAGCAGCCAACAGGGAAACTATGGCTACACCTTC. The chain is built from TRBV5-1 and TRBJ1-2; a possible D gene is TRBD1 (6 bases). The germline V and J ends were trimmed by 4 bases and 2 bases, with 9 bases remaining between them. Germline V gives CDR1 SGHRS, CDR2 YFSETQ. The CDR3 runs 13 residues.

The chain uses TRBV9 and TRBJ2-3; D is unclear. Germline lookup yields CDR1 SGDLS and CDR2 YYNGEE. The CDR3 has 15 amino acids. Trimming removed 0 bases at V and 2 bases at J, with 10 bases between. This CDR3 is CASSVGVGLTDTQYF. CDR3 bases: TGTGCCAGCAGCGTAGGGGTGGGCCTCACAGATACGCAGTATTTT.

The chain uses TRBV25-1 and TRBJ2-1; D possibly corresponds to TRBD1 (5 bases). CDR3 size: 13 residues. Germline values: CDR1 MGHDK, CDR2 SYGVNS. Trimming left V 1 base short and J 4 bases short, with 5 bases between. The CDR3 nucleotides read TGTGCCAGCAGTGAATCAGGGTACAATGAGCAGTTCTTC. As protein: CASSESGYNEQFF.

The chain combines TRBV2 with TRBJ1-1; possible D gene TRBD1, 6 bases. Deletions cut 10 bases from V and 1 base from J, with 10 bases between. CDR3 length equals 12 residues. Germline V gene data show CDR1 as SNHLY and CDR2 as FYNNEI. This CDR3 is CAIGQTNTEAFF. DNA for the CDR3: TGTGCCATCGGACAGACGAACACTGAAGCTTTCTTT.

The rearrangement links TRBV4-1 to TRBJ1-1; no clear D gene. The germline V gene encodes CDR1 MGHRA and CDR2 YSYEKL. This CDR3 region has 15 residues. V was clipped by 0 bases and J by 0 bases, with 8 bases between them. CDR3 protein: CASSQEATLNTEAFF. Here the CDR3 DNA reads TGCGCCAGCAGCCAAGAGGCAACCTTGAACACTGAAGCTTTCTTT.

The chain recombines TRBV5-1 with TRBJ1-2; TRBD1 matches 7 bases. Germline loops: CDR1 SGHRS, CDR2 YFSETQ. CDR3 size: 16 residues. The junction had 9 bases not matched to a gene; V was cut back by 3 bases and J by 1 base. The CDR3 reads CASSSYRGASNYGYTF. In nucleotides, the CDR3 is TGCGCCAGCAGCTCCTACAGGGGTGCCAGTAACTATGGCTACACCTTC.